These T cell receptor beta chains were read from a single sample in a study of response to subunit inactivated influenza vaccine. TCRdb analysed the RT-PCR reads with MiXCR anew, one entry per CDR3 protein. The table records under 750,000 distinct CDR3 sequences, around 11% of them present only once. The input for sequencing was PBMCs from blood, taken on the day of vaccination. These receptor sequences come from a man aged 50-60 years who received an inactivated influenza vaccine. The CDR3 runs from the conserved cysteine through the conserved F or W. A D gene is named only where the DNA matches it firmly. Clone size appears in some rows only: once, few, many, or a class for an expanded clone.

few TRBJ2-7 . TRBV20-1 CSAQEYRVYPYEQYF TGCAGTGCACAGGAGTACCGAGTATACCCCTACGAGCAGTACTTC
once TRBJ2-5 TRBD1 TRBV29-1 CSVPPDPFDRVGETQYF TGCAGCGTTCCCCCGGACCCCTTTGACAGGGTGGGGGAGACCCAGTACTTC
. TRBJ2-3 . TRBV20-1 CSARGGRNSDTQYF TGCAGTGCTAGAGGAGGGAGAAATTCAGATACGCAGTATTTT
few TRBJ2-2 TRBD2 TRBV11-1 CASSLSRLAGAGELFF TGTGCCAGCAGCTTAAGTCGTCTAGCGGGAGCCGGGGAGCTGTTTTTT
many TRBJ2-7 . TRBV5-1 CASSPQKDEQYF TGCGCCAGCAGCCCGCAGAAGGACGAGCAGTACTTC
. TRBJ2-2 . TRBV5-6 CASVRRQVRGAGELFF TGTGCCAGCGTCAGGAGACAGGTCCGGGGGGCCGGGGAGCTGTTTTTT
few TRBJ2-7 . TRBV29-1 CSVGFKGSYEQYF TGCAGCGTTGGTTTCAAGGGGTCCTACGAGCAGTACTTC
. TRBJ1-1 . TRBV27 CASSLGGWAYTEAFF TGTGCCAGCAGCCTAGGGGGTTGGGCGTACACTGAAGCTTTCTTT
. TRBJ2-7 TRBD2 TRBV29-1 CSVGGVPGLAYYEQYF TGCAGCGTTGGGGGGGTGCCGGGACTAGCGTACTACGAGCAGTACTTC
. TRBJ1-6 . TRBV18 CASSPGMNSPLHF TGTGCCAGCTCACCCGGGATGAATTCACCCCTCCACTTT
few TRBJ2-2 . TRBV10-3 CAISDAGRLFF TGTGCCATCAGTGATGCGGGGCGGCTGTTTTTT
many TRBJ2-3 . TRBV11-2 CASSWGDTQYF TGTGCCAGCAGCTGGGGAGATACGCAGTATTTT
many TRBJ2-2 . TRBV4-3 CASSLELGSDTGELFF TGCGCCAGCAGCCTTGAGTTAGGGTCGGACACCGGGGAGCTGTTTTTT
. TRBJ2-3 . TRBV5-1 CASSLTSWGPDTQYF TGCGCCAGCAGCTTGACTAGCTGGGGCCCAGATACGCAGTATTTT